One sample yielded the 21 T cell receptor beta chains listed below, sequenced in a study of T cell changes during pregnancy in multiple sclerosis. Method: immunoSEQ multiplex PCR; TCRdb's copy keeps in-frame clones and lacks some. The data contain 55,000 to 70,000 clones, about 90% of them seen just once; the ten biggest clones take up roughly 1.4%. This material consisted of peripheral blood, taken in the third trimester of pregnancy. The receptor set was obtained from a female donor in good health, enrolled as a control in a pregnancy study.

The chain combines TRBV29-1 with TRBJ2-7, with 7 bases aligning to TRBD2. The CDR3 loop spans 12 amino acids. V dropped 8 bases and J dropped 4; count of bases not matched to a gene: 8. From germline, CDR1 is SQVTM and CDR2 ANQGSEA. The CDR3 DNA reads TGCAGCCGGGGAGGGATCAGATACGAGCAGTACTTC. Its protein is CSRGGIRYEQYF.

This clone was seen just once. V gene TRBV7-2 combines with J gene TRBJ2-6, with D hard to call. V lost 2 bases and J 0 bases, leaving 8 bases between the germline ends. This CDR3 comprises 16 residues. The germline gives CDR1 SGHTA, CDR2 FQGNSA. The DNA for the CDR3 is TGTGCCAGCAGCTTACATTATAGCTCTGGGGCCAACGTCCTGACTTTC. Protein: CASSLHYSSGANVLTF.

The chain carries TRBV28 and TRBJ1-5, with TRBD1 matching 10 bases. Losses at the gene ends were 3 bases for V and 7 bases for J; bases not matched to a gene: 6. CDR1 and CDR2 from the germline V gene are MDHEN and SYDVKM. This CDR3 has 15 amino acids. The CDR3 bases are TGTGCCAGCAGTTTGGGACAGGGGTCTGGGCAGCCCCAGCATTTT. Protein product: CASSLGQGSGQPQHF.

CDR3 nucleotide sequence: TGTGCCAGCACATCGGGGACAGGGAACCGCGAGCAGTACTTC. Amino acids: CASTSGTGNREQYF. This sequence joins TRBV7-2 and TRBJ2-7; 9 bases are shared with TRBD1. The germline CDR1 and CDR2 sequences are SGHTA and FQGNSA. The length of the CDR3 is 14 residues. Trimming cost V 7 bases and J 6 bases; bases outside gene matches: 10. Looking up the rest from reference TRBV7-2 and TRBJ2-7 gives the full variable domain: GAGVSQSPSNKVTEKGKDVELRCDPISGHTALYWYRQSLGQGLEFLIYFQGNSAPDKSGLPSDRFSAERTGGSVSTLTIQRTQQEDSAVYLCASTSGTGNREQYFGPGTRLTVT.

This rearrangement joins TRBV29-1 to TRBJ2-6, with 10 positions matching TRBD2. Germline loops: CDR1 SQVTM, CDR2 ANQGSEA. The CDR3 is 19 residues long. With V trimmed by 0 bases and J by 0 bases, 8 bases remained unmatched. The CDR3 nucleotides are TGCAGCGTTGAAGATCGTCTAGCGGGGGCCCTCTCTGGGGCCAACGTCCTGACTTTC. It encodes CSVEDRLAGALSGANVLTF.

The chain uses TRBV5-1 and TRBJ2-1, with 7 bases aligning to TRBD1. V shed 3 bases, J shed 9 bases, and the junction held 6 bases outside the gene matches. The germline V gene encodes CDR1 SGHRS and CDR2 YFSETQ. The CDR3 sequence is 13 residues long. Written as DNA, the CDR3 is TGCGCCAGCAGCTCCGGACAGGTCGGTGAGCAGTTCTTC. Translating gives CASSSGQVGEQFF.

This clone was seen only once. In DNA form, the CDR3 reads TGCGCCAGCAACCTACGGACAGGGTCTAATGAAAAACTGTTTTTT. The encoded protein is CASNLRTGSNEKLFF. The chain links TRBV5-1 to TRBJ1-4; 8 nucleotides match TRBD1. After removal of 6 bases from V and 3 bases from J, the junction contained 7 bases not matched to a gene. The CDR3 extends over 15 amino acids. CDR1 and CDR2 (germline): SGHRS, YFSETQ.

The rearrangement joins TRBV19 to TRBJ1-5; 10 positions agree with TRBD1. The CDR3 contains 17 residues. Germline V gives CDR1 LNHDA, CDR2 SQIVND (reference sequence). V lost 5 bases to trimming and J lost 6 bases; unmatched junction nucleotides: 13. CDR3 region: CASSPRKGQGLAQPQHF. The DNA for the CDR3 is TGTGCCAGTAGTCCACGAAAGGGACAGGGGTTGGCTCAGCCCCAGCATTTT.

The CDR3 here is CSAGGGDQYF. The CDR3 DNA sequence: TGCAGTGCCGGAGGGGGGGACCAGTACTTC. J is TRBJ2-5 and V is TRBV20-1, with D possibly matching TRBD2 (7 bases). The CDR3 is 10 residues long. V shed 6 bases and J shed 10 bases, with 12 bases lying between them. CDR1 and CDR2 from the germline V gene are DFQATT and SNEGSKA (reference sequence).

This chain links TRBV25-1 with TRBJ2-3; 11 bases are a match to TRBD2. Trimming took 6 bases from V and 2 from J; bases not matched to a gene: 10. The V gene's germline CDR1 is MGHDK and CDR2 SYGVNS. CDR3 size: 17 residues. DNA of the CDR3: TGTGCCAGCAGCACCCTGCTAGCGGGGGGCGCCACAGATACGCAGTATTTT. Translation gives CASSTLLAGGATDTQYF.

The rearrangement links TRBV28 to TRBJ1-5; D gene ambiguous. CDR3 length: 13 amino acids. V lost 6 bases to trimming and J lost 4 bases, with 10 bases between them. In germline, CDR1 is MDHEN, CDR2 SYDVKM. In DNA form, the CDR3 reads TGTGCCAGCAGCCCCCCCGGTAATCAGCCCCAGCATTTT. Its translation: CASSPPGNQPQHF.

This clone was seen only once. The chain's CDR3 is CASSQERTGWGTFGNTIYF. Written as DNA, the CDR3 is TGCGCCAGCAGCCAAGAAAGGACAGGTTGGGGAACTTTTGGAAACACCATATATTTT. This chain connects TRBV4-1 to TRBJ1-3, with 7 positions matching TRBD1. Germline assignment: CDR1 MGHRA and CDR2 YSYEKL. CDR3 length: 19 residues. The trim removed 0 bases at V and 3 bases at J, leaving 14 bases unmatched.

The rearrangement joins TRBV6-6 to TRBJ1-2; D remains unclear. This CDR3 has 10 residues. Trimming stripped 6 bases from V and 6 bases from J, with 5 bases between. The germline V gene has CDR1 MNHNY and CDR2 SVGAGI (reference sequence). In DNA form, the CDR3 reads TGTGCCAGCAGCCTCGATGGCTACACCTTC. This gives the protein CASSLDGYTF.

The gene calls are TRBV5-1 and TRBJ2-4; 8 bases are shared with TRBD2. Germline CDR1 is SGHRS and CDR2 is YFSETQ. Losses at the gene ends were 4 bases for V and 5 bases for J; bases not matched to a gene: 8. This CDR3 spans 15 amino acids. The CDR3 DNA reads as TGCGCCAGCAGCCTTGGGGTCGGGAGGGAAAACATTCAGTACTTC. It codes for CASSLGVGRENIQYF. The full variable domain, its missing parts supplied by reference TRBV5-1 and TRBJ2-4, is KAGVTQTPRYLIKTRGQQVTLSCSPISGHRSVSWYQQTPGQGLQFLFEYFSETQRNKGNFPGRFSGRQFSNSRSEMNVSTLELGDSALYLCASSLGVGRENIQYFGAGTRLSVL.

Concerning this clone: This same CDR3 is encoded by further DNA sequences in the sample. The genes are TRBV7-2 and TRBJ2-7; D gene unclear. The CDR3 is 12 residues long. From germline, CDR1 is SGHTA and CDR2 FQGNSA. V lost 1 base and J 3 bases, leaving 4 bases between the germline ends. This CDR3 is CASSLDHYEQYF. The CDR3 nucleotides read TGTGCCAGCAGCTTAGATCACTACGAGCAGTACTTC.

The CDR3: CASSLSAGGSYEQYF. The CDR3 DNA sequence: TGTGCCAGCAGCTTATCCGCGGGGGGATCCTACGAGCAGTACTTC. The chain joins TRBV7-2 to TRBJ2-7, with TRBD2 matching over 8 bases. The ends lost 2 bases at V and 1 base at J; junction bases unmatched: 4. The CDR3 has 15 amino acids. CDR1 is SGHTA, CDR2 FQGNSA, per germline.

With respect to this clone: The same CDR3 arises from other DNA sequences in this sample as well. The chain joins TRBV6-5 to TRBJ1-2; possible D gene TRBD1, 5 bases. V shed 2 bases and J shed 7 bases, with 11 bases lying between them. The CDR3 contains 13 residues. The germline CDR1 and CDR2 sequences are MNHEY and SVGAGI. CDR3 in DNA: TGTGCCAGCAGTTACCGCGCCGGGGGTGGCTACACCTTC. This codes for CASSYRAGGGYTF.

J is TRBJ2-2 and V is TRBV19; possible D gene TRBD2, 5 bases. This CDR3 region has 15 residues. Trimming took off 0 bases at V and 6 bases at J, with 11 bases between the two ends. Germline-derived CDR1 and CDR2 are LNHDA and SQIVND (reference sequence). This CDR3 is CASSIDLQRAGELFF. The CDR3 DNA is TGTGCCAGTAGTATAGATCTACAGAGGGCCGGGGAGCTGTTTTTT.

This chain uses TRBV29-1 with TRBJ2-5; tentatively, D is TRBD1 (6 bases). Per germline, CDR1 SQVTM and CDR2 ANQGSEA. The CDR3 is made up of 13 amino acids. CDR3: CSGLTGKGETQYF. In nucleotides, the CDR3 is TGCAGTGGATTGACAGGCAAAGGGGAGACCCAGTACTTC.

DNA of the CDR3: TGCGCCAGCAGCCAAGGATCCCCGCAGGGGAACTATGGCTACACCTTC. Encoded protein: CASSQGSPQGNYGYTF. The V call is TRBV4-1, the J call TRBJ1-2; D is possibly TRBD1 (6 bases). Trimming removed 1 base from V and 2 bases from J, with 14 bases in between. Germline CDR1 is MGHRA and CDR2 is YSYEKL. CDR3 length: 16 residues.

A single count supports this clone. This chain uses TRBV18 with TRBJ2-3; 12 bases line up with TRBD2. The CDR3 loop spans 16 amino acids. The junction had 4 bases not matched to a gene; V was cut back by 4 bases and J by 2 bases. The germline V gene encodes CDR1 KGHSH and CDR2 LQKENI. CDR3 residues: CASSRLAGGTTDTQYF. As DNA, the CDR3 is TGTGCCAGCTCACGCCTAGCGGGGGGGACCACAGATACGCAGTATTTT.